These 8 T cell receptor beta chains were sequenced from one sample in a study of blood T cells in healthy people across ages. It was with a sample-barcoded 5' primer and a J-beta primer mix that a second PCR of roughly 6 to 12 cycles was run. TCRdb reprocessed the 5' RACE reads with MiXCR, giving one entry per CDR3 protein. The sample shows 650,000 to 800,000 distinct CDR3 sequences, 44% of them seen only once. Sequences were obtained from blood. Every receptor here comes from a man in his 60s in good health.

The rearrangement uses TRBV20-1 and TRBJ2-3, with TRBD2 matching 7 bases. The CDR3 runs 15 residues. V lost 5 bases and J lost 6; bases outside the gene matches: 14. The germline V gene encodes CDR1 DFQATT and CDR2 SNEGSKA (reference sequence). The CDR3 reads CSAAPRTGRLDTQYF. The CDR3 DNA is TGCAGTGCTGCACCCCGGACCGGGAGGCTTGATACGCAGTATTTT.

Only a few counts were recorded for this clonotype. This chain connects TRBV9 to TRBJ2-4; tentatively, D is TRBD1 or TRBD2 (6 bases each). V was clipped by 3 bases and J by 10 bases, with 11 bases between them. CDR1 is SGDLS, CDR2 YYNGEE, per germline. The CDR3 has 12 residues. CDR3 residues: CASSGGGGIQYF. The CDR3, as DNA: TGTGCCAGCAGCGGAGGAGGGGGTATTCAGTACTTC.

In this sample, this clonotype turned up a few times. Here the CDR3 reads CASSFSYSNNEQYF. CDR3 in DNA: TGTGCCAGCAGCTTTTCCTACTCGAACAATGAGCAGTACTTC. J is TRBJ2-7 and V is TRBV7-9; no definite D call. V gave up 3 bases and J gave up 7 bases, with 16 bases separating them. The CDR3 length is 14 residues. The germline V gene encodes CDR1 SEHNR and CDR2 FQNEAQ (reference sequence).

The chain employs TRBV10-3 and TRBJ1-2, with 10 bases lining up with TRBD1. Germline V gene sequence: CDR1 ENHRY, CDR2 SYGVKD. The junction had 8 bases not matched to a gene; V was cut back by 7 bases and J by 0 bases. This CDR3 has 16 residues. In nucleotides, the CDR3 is TGTGCCATCAAGGACAGGGGGAGGGAAGCTAACTATGGCTACACCTTC. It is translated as CAIKDRGREANYGYTF.

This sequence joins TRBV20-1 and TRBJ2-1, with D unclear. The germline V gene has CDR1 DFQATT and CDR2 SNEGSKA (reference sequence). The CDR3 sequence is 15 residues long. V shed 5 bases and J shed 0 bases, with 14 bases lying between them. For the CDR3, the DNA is TGCAGTGCTCAACTGCTTAGGAGCTCCTACAATGAGCAGTTCTTC. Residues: CSAQLLRSSYNEQFF.

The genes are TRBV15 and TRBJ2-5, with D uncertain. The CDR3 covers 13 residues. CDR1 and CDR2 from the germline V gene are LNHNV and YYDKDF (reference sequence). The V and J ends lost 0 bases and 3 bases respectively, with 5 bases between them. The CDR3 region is CATSRELKETQYF. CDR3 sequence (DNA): TGTGCCACCAGCAGAGAGCTGAAAGAGACCCAGTACTTC.

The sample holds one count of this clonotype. The CDR3 nucleotides read TGTGCCAGCAGCAGGTCGGACCTACGGGAGACCCAGTTCTTC. It yields the protein CASSRSDLRETQFF. The rearrangement links TRBV7-2 to TRBJ2-1, with D perhaps matching TRBD2 (6 bases). V was shortened by 5 bases and J by 13 bases, with 21 bases between the two germline ends. The CDR3 contains 14 residues. Germline CDR1 is SGHTA and CDR2 is FQGNSA.

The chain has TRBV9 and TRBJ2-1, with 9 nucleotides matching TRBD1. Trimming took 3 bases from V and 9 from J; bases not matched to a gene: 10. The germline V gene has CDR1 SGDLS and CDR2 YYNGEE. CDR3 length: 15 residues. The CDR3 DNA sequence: TGTGCCAGCAGCGATGGGACAGGGAGACCCTTTGAGCAGTTCTTC. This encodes CASSDGTGRPFEQFF.